These 14 T cell receptor beta chains were sequenced from one sample in a study of graft-versus-host responses after intestinal transplantation. These receptors' antigens are unknown. Assay: immunoSEQ multiplex PCR; the TCRdb copy retains only in-frame clones and omits some. The sample records about 48,000 clones, around 90% being singletons. The sample in question was unstimulated CD4+ T cells sorted from spleen or lymph node cells, obtained before transplant. These receptor sequences come from a human donor who was the organ donor for an intestinal transplant.

The rearrangement uses TRBV7-6 and TRBJ2-3; 8 positions match TRBD2. The CDR3 totals 16 residues. Germline CDR1 reads SGHVS; CDR2 reads FNYEAQ. The V gene end was trimmed by 4 bases and the J gene end by 3 bases; junction bases not matched to a gene: 9. CDR3 region: CASSYDLAGRTDTQYF. Here the CDR3 DNA reads TGTGCCAGCAGCTACGATCTAGCGGGTAGGACAGATACGCAGTATTTT.

V usage is TRBV19 and J usage is TRBJ1-5; 10 bases are shared with TRBD1. The CDR3 runs 16 residues. Germline trimming cut 10 bases from V and 3 bases from J; bases unmatched to any gene: 12. Germline V lookup: CDR1 LNHDA, CDR2 SQIVND (reference sequence). In DNA, the CDR3 is TGTGCCACTACTAGCCGGGACAGGGGTGTCAATCAGCCCCAGCATTTT. It codes for CATTSRDRGVNQPQHF.

The chain carries TRBV7-2 and TRBJ2-7; D is uncertain. The CDR3 is 12 residues long. V lost 3 bases and J 0 bases, leaving 3 bases between the germline ends. Germline V gene data show CDR1 as SGHTA and CDR2 as FQGNSA. The CDR3 DNA reads as TGTGCCAGCAGCTTTCTCTCCTACGAGCAGTACTTC. Amino acid sequence: CASSFLSYEQYF.

The chain couples TRBV7-2 to TRBJ2-5; D is unresolved. Looked up from germline, CDR1 is SGHTA and CDR2 is FQGNSA. This CDR3 region has 11 residues. V was clipped by 6 bases and J by 2 bases, with 4 bases between them. The CDR3, as DNA: TGTGCCAGCAGGTATCAAGAGACCCAGTACTTC. Encoded protein: CASRYQETQYF.

This chain joins TRBV4-2 and TRBJ2-4; 9 bases are a match to TRBD2. This CDR3 has 18 residues. V lost 3 bases, J lost 6 bases, and 15 bases stayed unmatched. Germline CDR1 and CDR2: LGHNA and YNFKEQ. CDR3 sequence reads: CASSQGPRLAEGRNIQYF. As DNA, the CDR3 is TGTGCCAGCAGCCAGGGGCCGAGACTAGCGGAAGGGAGAAACATTCAGTACTTC.

This chain uses TRBV7-2 with TRBJ2-2; tentatively, D is TRBD1 (5 bases). The length of the CDR3 is 15 residues. Deletions cut 4 bases from V and 4 bases from J, with 13 bases between. Germline V gene sequence: CDR1 SGHTA, CDR2 FQGNSA. CDR3 protein: CASSSSYQGTGELFF. The CDR3 DNA reads TGTGCCAGCAGCTCGTCGTACCAGGGCACCGGGGAGCTGTTTTTT.

V is TRBV5-5 and J is TRBJ1-1, with 8 bases identical to TRBD1. This CDR3 has 14 amino acids. The germline gives CDR1 SGHKS, CDR2 YYEKEE (reference sequence). Germline trimming cut 7 bases from V and 1 base from J; bases unmatched to any gene: 6. The CDR3 here is CASGKTGANTEAFF. The CDR3, as DNA: TGTGCCAGCGGAAAGACAGGGGCGAACACTGAAGCTTTCTTT.

A few counts support this clone. The rearrangement links TRBV5-1 to TRBJ2-2, with D tentatively TRBD1 (7 bases). The V gene lost 2 bases and the J gene lost 4 bases, with 18 bases spanning the gap. Germline V gene sequence: CDR1 SGHRS, CDR2 YFSETQ. This CDR3 region has 17 residues. The CDR3 DNA sequence: TGCGCCAGCAGCTTCCCGGGGGCAGGGGGGACCACCGGGGAGCTGTTTTTT. Protein product: CASSFPGAGGTTGELFF.

V and J are TRBV7-9 and TRBJ2-1; perhaps TRBD2 as D (5 bases). CDR1 SEHNR and CDR2 FQNEAQ come from the germline V gene (reference sequence). The CDR3 spans 13 residues. Between the trimmed V and J ends, which lost 1 base and 5 bases, there was a span of 6 bases. The CDR3 DNA is TGTGCCAGCAGCTTAGGGAGGAACAATGAGCAGTTCTTC. It translates to CASSLGRNNEQFF.

The V gene is TRBV7-2, the J gene TRBJ2-2; TRBD2 is a possible D gene (5 bases). This CDR3 spans 15 amino acids. Germline CDR1 and CDR2: SGHTA and FQGNSA. V lost 8 bases and J lost 4, with 17 bases in between. The CDR3 reads CASSRSWTPTGELFF. CDR3 DNA sequence: TGTGCCAGCTCTAGAAGTTGGACTCCCACCGGGGAGCTGTTTTTT.

This clone has a single count. The chain recombines TRBV7-3 with TRBJ2-1; TRBD2 agrees at 12 bases. The length of the CDR3 is 16 residues. V lost 3 bases to trimming and J lost 13 bases; unmatched junction nucleotides: 13. Germline CDR1 is SGHTA and CDR2 is FQGTGA. CDR3 DNA: TGTGCCAGCAGCTTGACTAGCGGGAGTGTGGTTGAGGAACAGTTCTTC. This translates into CASSLTSGSVVEEQFF.

The chain has TRBV29-1 and TRBJ1-1, with a possible D match to TRBD1 (5 bases). Germline CDR1 is SQVTM and CDR2 is ANQGSEA. The CDR3 has 12 amino acids. Trimming cost V 7 bases and J 4 bases, with 13 bases left between them. The CDR3 spells CSGGGGSTEAFF. CDR3 in DNA: TGCAGCGGCGGCGGGGGGAGCACTGAAGCTTTCTTT. The complete variable domain, with remaining parts taken from reference TRBV29-1 and TRBJ1-1, reads SAVISQKPSRDICQRGTSLTIQCQVDSQVTMMFWYRQQPGQSLTLIATANQGSEATYESGFVIDKFPISRPNLTFSTLTVSNMSPEDSSIYLCSGGGGSTEAFFGQGTRLTVV.

This chain uses TRBV11-3 with TRBJ2-7; 10 nucleotides match TRBD2. Germline-derived CDR1 and CDR2 are SGHNT and YENEEA. The junction had 4 bases not matched to a gene; V was cut back by 5 bases and J by 6 bases. The CDR3 runs to 13 residues. The CDR3 is CASSARLAGEQYF. In nucleotides, the CDR3 is TGTGCCAGCAGCGCCCGACTAGCGGGCGAGCAGTACTTC.

The V and J genes are TRBV28 and TRBJ1-5; 11 nucleotides agree with TRBD1. Germline CDR1 reads MDHEN; CDR2 reads SYDVKM. The V and J ends lost 6 bases and 6 bases, in that order; junction bases with no gene match: 10. The CDR3 contains 16 residues. The CDR3 sequence: CASSKQGQGAFQPQHF. Written as DNA, the CDR3 is TGTGCCAGCAGCAAACAAGGACAGGGGGCGTTTCAGCCCCAGCATTTT.